This record looks at one T cell receptor beta chain sequence and its context. Only in-frame clones appear in the TCRdb table, and some are missing; sequencing was by immunoSEQ multiplex PCR. The data contain about 44,000 clones, around 90% of them seen just once; the ten biggest clones take up approximately 0.67%. Germline V gene data show CDR1 as LNHDA and CDR2 as SQIVND (reference sequence). The CDR3 length is 14 residues. V was clipped by 7 bases and J by 0 bases, with 10 bases between them. The entry originates in a study of T cell changes during pregnancy in multiple sclerosis. The J gene is TRBJ1-5, the V gene TRBV19; D is perhaps TRBD1 (5 bases). The TCR sequence derives from a female donor with multiple sclerosis, enrolled in a pregnancy study. Sequences were derived from CD4+ T cells from peripheral blood mononuclear cells, sampled in the first trimester of pregnancy. DNA for the CDR3: TGTGCCAGTAAGGGCAGGGATAGCAATCAGCCCCAGCATTTT. Translating it yields CASKGRDSNQPQHF.